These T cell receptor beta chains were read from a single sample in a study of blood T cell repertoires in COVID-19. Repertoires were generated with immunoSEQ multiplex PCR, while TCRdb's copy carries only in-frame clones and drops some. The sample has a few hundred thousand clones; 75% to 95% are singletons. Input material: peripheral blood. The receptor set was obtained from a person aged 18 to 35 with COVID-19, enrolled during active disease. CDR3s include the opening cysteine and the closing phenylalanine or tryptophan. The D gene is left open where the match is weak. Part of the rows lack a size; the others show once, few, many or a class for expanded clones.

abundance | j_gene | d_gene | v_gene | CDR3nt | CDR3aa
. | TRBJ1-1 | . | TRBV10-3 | TGTGCCGCCCGGGACACGGGGAACACTGAAGCTTTCTTT | CAARDTGNTEAFF
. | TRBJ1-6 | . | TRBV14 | TGTGCCAGCAGCCAAAGGCCGGGGGGGAGCTCCTATAATTCACCCCTCCACTTT | CASSQRPGGSSYNSPLHF
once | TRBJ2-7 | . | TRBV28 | TGTGCCAGCAGTTCCCACGTGGGCGCCTACGAGCAGTACTTC | CASSSHVGAYEQYF
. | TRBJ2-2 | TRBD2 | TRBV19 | TGTGCCAGTAAGGCACCGCTAGCGGGAGCCAGTCTCACCGGGGAGCTGTTTTTT | CASKAPLAGASLTGELFF
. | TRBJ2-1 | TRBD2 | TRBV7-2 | TGTGCCACCGGTCCAATGGGGGGGGGTGAGCAGTTCTTC | CATGPMGGGEQFF
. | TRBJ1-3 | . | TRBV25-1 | TGTGCCAGCAGGGAGGGCGCAGCCGGAGGAAACACCATATATTTT | CASREGAAGGNTIYF
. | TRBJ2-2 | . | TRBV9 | TGTGCCAGCACAGGGGAACTCATGACCGGGGAGCTGTTTTTT | CASTGELMTGELFF
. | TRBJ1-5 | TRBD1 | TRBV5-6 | TGTGCCAGCAGCTTTTGGGACAGGGGGCTTTCAAATCAGCCCCAGCATTTT | CASSFWDRGLSNQPQHF
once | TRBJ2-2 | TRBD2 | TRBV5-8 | TGTGCCAGCAGCTTGGAAGTCGCGGCTAGCGGGAGCCCAACCGGGGAGCTGTTTTTT | CASSLEVAASGSPTGELFF
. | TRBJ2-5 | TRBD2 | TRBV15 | TGTGCCACCAGCAGAGACCCCTCCGGGGGAGTGCGGGAGAGAAAGACCCAGTACTTC | CATSRDPSGGVRERKTQYF
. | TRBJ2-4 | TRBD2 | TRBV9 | TGTGCCAGCAGCGTAGCCTCCGGGACTAGCGGCAAAAACATTCAGTACTTC | CASSVASGTSGKNIQYF
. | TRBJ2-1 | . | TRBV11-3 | TGTGCCAGCAGCGCCGACAGTGAGCAGTTCTTC | CASSADSEQFF
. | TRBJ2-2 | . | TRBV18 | TGTGCCAGCTCACCAAGAGGGCAAAGGGAAGGCACCGGGGAGCTGTTTTTT | CASSPRGQREGTGELFF
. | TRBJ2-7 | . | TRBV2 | TGTGCCAGCTTGGCAGGAAGCTACGAGCAGTACTTC | CASLAGSYEQYF
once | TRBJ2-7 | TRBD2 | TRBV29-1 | TGCAGCGTCGAAGCGGGAGTTGGTGAGCAGTACTTC | CSVEAGVGEQYF
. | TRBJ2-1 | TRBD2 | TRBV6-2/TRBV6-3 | TGTGCCAGCAGTTCCCTACTAGCGGGGTCCTACAATGAGCAGTTCTTC | CASSSLLAGSYNEQFF
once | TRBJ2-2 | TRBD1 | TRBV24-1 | TGTGCCACCAGTGACGAATCCAGGGGGTACACCGGGGAGCTGTTTTTT | CATSDESRGYTGELFF